The 14 T cell receptor beta chains below all came from one sample that was sequenced in a study of T cells in Graves' hyperthyroidism and ophthalmopathy. Amplification targeted TCR beta CDR3 regions from RNA transcripts. The study used the HTBI primer set for a first-round RT-PCR of the TCR CDR3. TCRdb reprocessed the multiplex PCR reads with MiXCR, giving one entry per CDR3 protein. The data show about 340,000 distinct CDR3 sequences, over 15% seen once. Specimen: blood. These receptors all stem from a woman between 45 and 65 years old with Graves' hyperthyroidism.

A few counts support this clonotype. The V call is TRBV10-3, the J call TRBJ2-5; TRBD1 agrees at 7 bases. Per germline, CDR1 ENHRY and CDR2 SYGVKD. The CDR3 covers 14 residues. V was clipped by 6 bases and J by 0 bases; unmatched bases: 4. The CDR3 loop reads CAISEGQNQETQYF. In DNA form, the CDR3 reads TGTGCCATCAGCGAGGGACAGAACCAAGAGACCCAGTACTTC.

This clonotype has a count of ten or more. The CDR3 region is CASKGGRISNQPQHF. DNA for the CDR3: TGTGCCAGCAAGGGGGGCAGAATTAGCAATCAGCCCCAGCATTTT. V usage is TRBV2 and J usage is TRBJ1-5; D is possibly TRBD1 (6 bases). In germline, CDR1 is SNHLY, CDR2 FYNNEI. Trimming stripped 7 bases from V and 0 bases from J, with 13 bases between. The CDR3 is 15 residues long.

The chain combines TRBV27 with TRBJ2-7; 15 bases fit TRBD2. The CDR3 runs to 16 residues. Germline values: CDR1 MNHEY, CDR2 SMNVEV (reference sequence). V lost 4 bases, J lost 3 bases, and 4 bases stayed unmatched. Written as DNA, the CDR3 is TGTGCCAGCAGTTCTCGGACTAGCGGGAGGGTCTACGAGCAGTACTTC. This sequence encodes CASSSRTSGRVYEQYF.

This clonotype was counted ten times or more. The CDR3 DNA sequence: TGTGCCAGCAGTGACACCGCTGGCTGGGGCTACACCTTC. As protein: CASSDTAGWGYTF. The genes are TRBV2 and TRBJ1-2; D call uncertain. This CDR3 region has 13 residues. V lost 3 bases and J lost 8, with 13 bases in between. The V gene's germline CDR1 is SNHLY and CDR2 FYNNEI. The full variable domain, in which reference TRBV2 and TRBJ1-2 provide the parts outside the CDR3, is EPEVTQTPSHQVTQMGQEVILRCVPISNHLYFYWYRQILGQKVEFLVSFYNNEISEKSEIFDDQFSVERPDGSNFTLKIRSTKLEDSAMYFCASSDTAGWGYTFGSGTRLTVV.

Ten or more counts support this clonotype. The rearrangement joins TRBV20-1 to TRBJ2-7; perhaps TRBD1 as D (5 bases). Trimming left V 4 bases short and J 3 bases short, with 7 bases between. This CDR3 comprises 11 residues. Germline-derived CDR1 and CDR2 are DFQATT and SNEGSKA (reference sequence). The CDR3 nucleotides read TGCAGTGCTAAAGACAGCTACGAGCAGTACTTC. Encoded protein: CSAKDSYEQYF.

This clonotype was counted a few times. This rearrangement joins TRBV9 to TRBJ1-1; the D gene is possibly TRBD1 (5 bases). The CDR3 contains 15 residues. Trimming cost V 0 bases and J 4 bases, with 13 bases left between them. Per germline, CDR1 SGDLS and CDR2 YYNGEE. In DNA, the CDR3 is TGTGCCAGCAGCGTAGTAGGTGACGGGGGCACTGAAGCTTTCTTT. Encoded protein: CASSVVGDGGTEAFF. The full variable domain, its missing parts supplied by reference TRBV9 and TRBJ1-1, is DSGVTQTPKHLITATGQRVTLRCSPRSGDLSVYWYQQSLDQGLQFLIQYYNGEERAKGNILERFSAQQFPDLHSELNLSSLELGDSALYFCASSVVGDGGTEAFFGQGTRLTVV.

This clonotype has just a few counts. The V gene is TRBV11-1, the J gene TRBJ2-1, with 7 bases matching TRBD2. V shed 4 bases, J shed 14 bases, and the junction held 8 bases outside the gene matches. CDR3 length equals 12 residues. The germline gives CDR1 SGHAT, CDR2 FQDESV (reference sequence). The CDR3 is CASSWDYSKEFF. CDR3 nucleotides: TGTGCCAGCAGCTGGGACTACTCAAAGGAGTTCTTC.

The table lists this clonotype with many counts. The gene calls are TRBV11-2 and TRBJ2-1; 8 bases line up with TRBD2. V was pared by 8 bases and J by 0 bases, with 6 bases of the junction left unmatched. Germline V gives CDR1 SGHAT, CDR2 FQNNGV. The CDR3 contains 15 residues. Here the CDR3 reads CASCSGGSSYNEQFF. DNA for the CDR3: TGTGCCAGCTGCTCGGGGGGGAGCTCCTACAATGAGCAGTTCTTC.

This clonotype appeared many times. The chain links TRBV6-1 to TRBJ2-7, with 12 bases matching TRBD2. The CDR3 is made up of 17 amino acids. V was clipped by 6 bases and J by 1 base; unmatched bases: 10. Germline V gives CDR1 MNHNS, CDR2 SASEGT. CDR3 nucleotides: TGTGCCAGCAGGCCGACTAGCGGGGGAGTGAAGTCCTACGAGCAGTACGTC. Translating gives CASRPTSGGVKSYEQYV.

The V call is TRBV4-2, the J call TRBJ2-5, with D possibly matching TRBD1 (5 bases). The CDR3 consists of 15 residues. The V end lost 4 bases, the J end lost 1 base, and 13 bases lay between the germline ends. Germline CDR1 LGHNA, CDR2 YNFKEQ. The CDR3 loop reads CASSLIGAAQETQYF. CDR3 DNA: TGTGCCAGCAGCCTCATTGGGGCAGCCCAAGAGACCCAGTACTTC.

This clonotype was recorded at least ten times. This rearrangement joins TRBV2 to TRBJ2-7; D might be TRBD1 or TRBD2, each matching 5 bases. Germline CDR1 reads SNHLY; CDR2 reads FYNNEI. Trimming took off 3 bases at V and 4 bases at J, with 16 bases between the two ends. The CDR3 runs 15 residues. CDR3 DNA sequence: TGTGCCAGCAGTGAGCAGGGCCACCCGGGGTACGAGCAGTACTTC. Amino acids: CASSEQGHPGYEQYF.

The CDR3 is CASSTPLRPSNQPQHF. As DNA, the CDR3 is TGTGCCAGTAGTACGCCCCTACGCCCAAGCAATCAGCCCCAGCATTTT. V gene TRBV19 combines with J gene TRBJ1-5; no clear D gene. V shed 4 bases and J shed 1 base, with 14 bases lying between them. Germline V CDR1 and CDR2: LNHDA, SQIVND (reference sequence). The CDR3 has 16 residues.

This clonotype turned up a few times. The chain carries TRBV12-3 or TRBV12-4 and TRBJ2-3; 8 nucleotides match TRBD2. The CDR3 length is 14 residues. V shed 7 bases, J shed 6 bases, and the junction held 9 bases outside the gene matches. The CDR3 nucleotides are TGTGCCAGCAATCCGGGGGGGGGGGCGGATACGCAGTATTTT. Its protein is CASNPGGGADTQYF.

The genes are TRBV19 and TRBJ1-1; possible D gene TRBD1, 5 bases. Trimming removed 4 bases at V and 8 bases at J, with 11 bases between. Germline CDR1 reads LNHDA; CDR2 reads SQIVND (reference sequence). The CDR3 is 12 amino acids. The CDR3 DNA reads TGTGCCAGTAGTACCGGGACCGGGGAAGCTTTCTTT. Amino acids: CASSTGTGEAFF.